Presented here are 12 T cell receptor beta chains from one specimen sequenced in a study of T cell responses to AZD1222 COVID-19 vaccine. The assay was immunoSEQ multiplex PCR, and TCRdb's table has in-frame clones only and misses some. The table shows roughly 150,000 clones, with around nine tenths occurring only once. Here the sequenced sample was peripheral blood, taken on day 0 of AZD1222 vaccination. The source of these receptors is an adult in good health.

This clone was detected once. V usage is TRBV6-1 and J usage is TRBJ2-1; weak D call: TRBD2 (5 bases). With 0 bases removed from V and 10 bases from J, the gap between germline ends came to 13 bases. CDR1 is MNHNS and CDR2 is SASEGT in the germline V gene. The CDR3 extends over 14 amino acids. The CDR3 here is CASSEAPGLGEQFF. CDR3 DNA: TGTGCCAGCAGTGAAGCGCCGGGGTTGGGGGAGCAGTTCTTC.

This chain links TRBV19 with TRBJ1-1, with D uncertain. Germline V gene sequence: CDR1 LNHDA, CDR2 SQIVND (reference sequence). The CDR3 extends over 15 amino acids. Trimming removed 0 bases from V and 7 bases from J, with 15 bases in between. CDR3 in DNA: TGTGCCAGTAGTATAGAGTTTAGAGGCAGACATGAAGCTTTCTTT. It specifies CASSIEFRGRHEAFF.

The chain couples TRBV5-4 to TRBJ1-3, with D possibly TRBD1 on 6 matching bases. The CDR3 loop spans 16 amino acids. The germline V and J ends were trimmed by 1 base and 4 bases, with 15 bases remaining between them. CDR1 and CDR2 from the germline V gene are SGHNT and YYREEE (reference sequence). Written as DNA, the CDR3 is TGTGCCAGCAGCTTGTATCCCGGGACACTGGGAAACACCATATATTTT. This encodes CASSLYPGTLGNTIYF.

This chain joins TRBV9 and TRBJ1-4; weak D call: TRBD1 (6 bases). V lost 2 bases to trimming and J lost 7 bases, with 15 bases between them. The CDR3 has 15 residues. The germline gives CDR1 SGDLS, CDR2 YYNGEE. This CDR3 reads CASSVRMGAGEKLFF. In nucleotides, the CDR3 is TGTGCCAGCAGCGTCAGAATGGGGGCGGGTGAAAAACTGTTTTTT. Full variable domain (missing parts from reference TRBV9 and TRBJ1-4): DSGVTQTPKHLITATGQRVTLRCSPRSGDLSVYWYQQSLDQGLQFLIQYYNGEERAKGNILERFSAQQFPDLHSELNLSSLELGDSALYFCASSVRMGAGEKLFFGSGTQLSVL.

The V and J genes are TRBV30 and TRBJ2-7; 7 bases line up with TRBD2. The CDR3 covers 16 residues. V dropped 4 bases and J dropped 5; count of bases not matched to a gene: 17. Germline lookup yields CDR1 GTSNPN and CDR2 SVGIG (reference sequence). The CDR3, as DNA: TGTGCCTGGATGGCCCCGACGGGGCGGGAGATTAACGAGCAGTACTTC. This gives the protein CAWMAPTGREINEQYF.

This chain connects TRBV5-6 to TRBJ2-5, with D tentatively TRBD1 or TRBD2 (5 bases each). Germline V gives CDR1 SGHDT, CDR2 YYEEEE. V was cut by 4 bases and J by 5 bases, with 12 bases left in between. This CDR3 has 13 amino acids. The CDR3 DNA sequence: TGTGCCAGCAGCCCCGGGACGAGGGAGACCCAGTACTTC. This codes for CASSPGTRETQYF.

The chain joins TRBV29-1 to TRBJ1-3; no firm D call. This CDR3 is 14 amino acids long. The V gene's germline CDR1 is SQVTM and CDR2 ANQGSEA. The germline V and J ends were trimmed by 7 bases and 2 bases, with 15 bases remaining between them. The CDR3 sequence: CSADGSCTGNTIYF. CDR3 bases: TGCAGCGCTGATGGTAGTTGCACTGGAAACACCATATATTTT.

This clone appeared a few times. The chain uses TRBV29-1 and TRBJ1-2; a possible D gene is TRBD1 (6 bases). The V end lost 7 bases, the J end lost 0 bases, and 18 bases lay between the germline ends. CDR1 is SQVTM and CDR2 is ANQGSEA in the germline V gene. The CDR3 extends over 15 amino acids. CDR3 sequence reads: CSADTPGQTNYGYTF. The CDR3 coding sequence is TGCAGCGCTGACACACCGGGACAAACTAACTATGGCTACACCTTC.

The rearrangement links TRBV27 to TRBJ1-2; TRBD1 is a possible D gene (6 bases). Germline CDR1 and CDR2: MNHEY and SMNVEV (reference sequence). V was shortened by 5 bases and J by 6 bases, with 13 bases between the two germline ends. This CDR3 is 13 amino acids long. The CDR3 DNA sequence: TGTGCCAGCAGTCAGACAGGCGTGGATGGCTACACCTTC. The encoded protein is CASSQTGVDGYTF.

This sequence joins TRBV28 and TRBJ2-2, with D unclear. In germline, CDR1 is MDHEN, CDR2 SYDVKM. Deletions cut 2 bases from V and 0 bases from J, with 10 bases between. This CDR3 has 16 amino acids. DNA of the CDR3: TGTGCCAGCAGTTTAGTCGGCCGGGCGAACACCGGGGAGCTGTTTTTT. Protein: CASSLVGRANTGELFF.

The sample holds one count of this clone. An end of the junction differs from the germline gene, which may be a read error. The chain links TRBV7-7 to TRBJ1-1; TRBD1 aligns across 9 bases. The length of the CDR3 is 13 residues. Germline V gene lookup returns CDR1 SSHAT and CDR2 FNYEAQ (reference sequence). The CDR3 nucleotides are TGTGCTAGCAGCTTGGGACAGGGCACTGAAGCTTTCTTT. This translates into CASSLGQGTEAFF.

Here the CDR3 DNA reads TGCGCCAGCAGCTTGGACAGGGGCGCCTACAATGAGCAGTTCTTC. Its protein product is CASSLDRGAYNEQFF. This rearrangement joins TRBV5-1 to TRBJ2-1; 7 bases match TRBD1. Trimming removed 0 bases from V and 2 bases from J; junction bases left unmatched: 2. The CDR3 totals 15 residues. Germline V CDR1 and CDR2: SGHRS, YFSETQ.